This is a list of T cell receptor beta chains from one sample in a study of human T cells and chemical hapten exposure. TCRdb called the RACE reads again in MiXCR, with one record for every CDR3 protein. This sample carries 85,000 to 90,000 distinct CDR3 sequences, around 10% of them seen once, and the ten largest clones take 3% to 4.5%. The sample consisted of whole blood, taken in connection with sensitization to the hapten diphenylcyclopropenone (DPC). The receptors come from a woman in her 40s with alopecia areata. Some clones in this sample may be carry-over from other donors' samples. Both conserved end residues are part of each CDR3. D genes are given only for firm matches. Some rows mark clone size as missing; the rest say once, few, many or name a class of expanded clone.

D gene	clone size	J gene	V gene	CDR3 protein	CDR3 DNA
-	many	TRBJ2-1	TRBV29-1	CSVAQNYNEQFF	TGCAGCGTTGCTCAGAACTACAATGAGCAGTTCTTC
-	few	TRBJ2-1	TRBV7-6	CASSSFRTANEQFF	TGTGCCAGCAGCTCATTCCGGACCGCCAATGAGCAGTTCTTC
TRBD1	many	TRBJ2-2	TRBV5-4	CASSLYWGQPTGELFF	TGTGCCAGCAGCCTTTACTGGGGACAGCCCACCGGGGAGCTGTTTTTT
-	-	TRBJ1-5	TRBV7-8	CASGGYSNQPQHF	TGTGCCAGCGGGGGTTATAGCAATCAGCCCCAGCATTTT
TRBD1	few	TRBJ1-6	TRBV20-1	CSALTGGRDSPLHF	TGCAGTGCGCTAACAGGGGGCCGAGATTCACCCCTCCACTTT
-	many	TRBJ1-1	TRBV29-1	CSARGRETEAFF	TGCAGCGCCAGGGGAAGAGAGACTGAAGCTTTCTTT
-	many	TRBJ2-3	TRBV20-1	CSASSAQGDTDTQYF	TGCAGTGCTAGTTCCGCGCAGGGAGACACAGATACGCAGTATTTT
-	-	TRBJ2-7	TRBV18	CASSQGTPGEQYF	TGTGCCAGCTCACAAGGGACTCCGGGCGAGCAGTACTTC
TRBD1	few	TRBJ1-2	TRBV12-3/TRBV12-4	CASSLMGQGVDGYTF	TGTGCCAGCAGTTTAATGGGACAGGGAGTAGATGGCTACACCTTC
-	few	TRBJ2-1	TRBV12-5	CASGLVQNEQFF	TGTGCTAGTGGTTTGGTCCAGAATGAGCAGTTCTTC
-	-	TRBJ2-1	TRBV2	CASSAMDGYEQFF	TGTGCCAGCAGCGCCATGGACGGGTATGAGCAGTTCTTC
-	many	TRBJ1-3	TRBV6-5	CASSRSGTQGTGNTIYF	TGTGCCAGCAGCCGATCCGGGACCCAGGGAACTGGAAACACCATATATTTT
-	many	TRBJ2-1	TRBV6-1	CASSEAQVREEQFF	TGTGCCAGCAGTGAAGCGCAGGTCAGGGAGGAGCAGTTCTTC
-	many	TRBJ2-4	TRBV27	CASSSNGENIQYF	TGTGCCAGCAGTTCCAACGGGGAAAACATTCAGTACTTC
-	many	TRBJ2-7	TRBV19	CASSIAGRGTHEQYF	TGTGCCAGTAGTATTGCGGGCCGGGGGACCCACGAGCAGTACTTC
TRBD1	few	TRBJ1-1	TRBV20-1	CSGDRAGTEAFF	TGCAGTGGCGACAGGGCGGGCACTGAAGCTTTCTTT
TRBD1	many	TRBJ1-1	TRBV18	CASSPLDRGRTEAFF	TGTGCCAGCTCACCGTTAGACAGGGGGCGGACTGAAGCTTTCTTT
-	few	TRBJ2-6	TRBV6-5	CASSTAGYGANVLTF	TGTGCCAGCAGTACGGCGGGGTACGGGGCCAACGTCCTGACTTTC
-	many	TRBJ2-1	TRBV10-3	CAAGGYTAEQFF	TGTGCCGCCGGGGGCTACACGGCAGAGCAGTTCTTC
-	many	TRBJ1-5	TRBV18	CASSPDPSSRGNQPQHF	TGTGCCAGCTCACCAGATCCCTCCTCAAGAGGCAATCAGCCCCAGCATTTT
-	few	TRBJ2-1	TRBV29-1	CSAVGYNEQFF	TGCAGTGCTGTTGGTTACAATGAGCAGTTCTTC
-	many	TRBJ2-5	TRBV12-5	CASGAPAPEGETQYF	TGTGCTAGTGGTGCCCCTGCGCCGGAAGGGGAGACCCAGTACTTC
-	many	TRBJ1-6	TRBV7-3	CASSLIANSPLHF	TGTGCCAGCAGCTTAATAGCTAATTCACCCCTCCACTTT
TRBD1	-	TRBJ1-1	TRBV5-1	CASSQGLGQGASAEAFF	TGCGCCAGCAGCCAGGGGCTGGGACAGGGGGCGTCAGCTGAAGCTTTCTTT
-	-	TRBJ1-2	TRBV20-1	CSARGPAGYGQGYTF	TGCAGTGCTAGAGGACCTGCCGGGTATGGCCAAGGCTACACCTTC
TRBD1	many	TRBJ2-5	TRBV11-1	CASSLSSGRTGGQYF	TGTGCCAGCAGCTTAAGTAGTGGAAGGACAGGGGGCCAGTACTTC
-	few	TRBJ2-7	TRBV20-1	CSARDSRGSSYEQYF	TGCAGTGCTAGAGATTCCCGCGGTAGCTCCTACGAGCAGTACTTC
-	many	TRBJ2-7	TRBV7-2	CASSLAGGWGEQYF	TGTGCCAGCAGCTTAGCCGGGGGATGGGGCGAGCAGTACTTC
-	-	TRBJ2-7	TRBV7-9	CASSSGQNGQFVSYEQYF	TGTGCCAGCAGCTCAGGTCAGAATGGACAGTTCGTCTCCTACGAGCAGTACTTC
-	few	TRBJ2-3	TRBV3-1	CASSQGGTDTQYF	TGTGCCAGCAGCCAGGGCGGGACAGATACGCAGTATTTT
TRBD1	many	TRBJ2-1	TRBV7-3	CASSLGGQGFDEQFF	TGTGCCAGCAGCTTAGGGGGACAGGGGTTCGATGAGCAGTTCTTC
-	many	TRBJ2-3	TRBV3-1	CASSLALSDTQYF	TGTGCCAGCAGTCTCGCTCTCTCAGATACGCAGTATTTT
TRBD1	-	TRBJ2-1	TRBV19	CASNPTRGRDNEQFF	TGTGCCAGTAATCCGACCAGGGGGCGAGACAATGAGCAGTTCTTC
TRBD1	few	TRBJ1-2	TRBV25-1	CASSEYRQGDGYTF	TGTGCCAGCAGTGAATATCGACAGGGTGACGGCTACACCTTC
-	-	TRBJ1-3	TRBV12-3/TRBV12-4	CASQRQTSGNTIYF	TGTGCCAGCCAACGACAGACCTCTGGAAACACCATATATTTT
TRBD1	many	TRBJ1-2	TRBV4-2	CASSLLSGTGIFGYTF	TGTGCCAGCAGCCTCTTATCAGGGACAGGGATTTTCGGCTACACCTTC
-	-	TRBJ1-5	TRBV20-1	CSARDLVSGGPQHF	TGCAGTGCTAGAGATCTGGTGTCTGGGGGGCCCCAGCATTTT
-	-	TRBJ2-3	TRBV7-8	CASSLDLATDTQYF	TGTGCCAGCAGCTTAGACCTGGCCACAGATACGCAGTATTTT
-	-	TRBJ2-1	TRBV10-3	CAIRTDRGKNEQFF	TGTGCCATCAGGACAGATCGGGGAAAAAATGAGCAGTTCTTC
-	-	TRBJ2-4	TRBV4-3	CASSQLGGLAKNIQYF	TGCGCCAGCAGCCAACTAGGGGGGCTAGCCAAAAACATTCAGTACTTC
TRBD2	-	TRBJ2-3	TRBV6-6	CASIYRGGADTQYF	TGTGCCAGCATCTACCGGGGGGGCGCAGATACGCAGTATTTT
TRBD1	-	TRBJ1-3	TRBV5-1	CASNPGQGNTIYF	TGCGCCAGCAATCCGGGACAGGGAAACACCATATATTTT
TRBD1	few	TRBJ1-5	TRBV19	CASTIGGQVSWQPQHF	TGTGCCAGTACCATCGGGGGACAGGTCTCATGGCAGCCCCAGCATTTT
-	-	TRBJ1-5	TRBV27	CASRSNGLFNQPQHF	TGTGCCAGCAGATCCAACGGACTCTTCAATCAGCCCCAGCATTTT
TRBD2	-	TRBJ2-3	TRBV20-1	CSARVRGTTTDTQYF	TGCAGTGCTAGGGTTCGTGGGACTACCACAGATACGCAGTATTTT
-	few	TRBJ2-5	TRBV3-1	CASSQGGGGHGTQYF	TGTGCCAGCAGCCAAGGCGGCGGGGGACACGGGACCCAGTACTTC
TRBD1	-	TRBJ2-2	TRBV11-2	CASSLDRGQGTGELFF	TGTGCCAGCAGCTTAGATAGGGGACAGGGGACCGGGGAGCTGTTTTTT
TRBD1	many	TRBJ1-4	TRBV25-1	CASSEDRVGGNEKLFF	TGTGCCAGCAGTGAGGACAGGGTCGGAGGGAATGAAAAACTGTTTTTT
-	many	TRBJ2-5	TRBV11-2	CASSSLQETQYF	TGTGCCAGCAGCTCCCTTCAGGAGACCCAGTACTTC
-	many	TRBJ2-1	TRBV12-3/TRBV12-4	CASSPSLWGNEQFF	TGTGCCAGCAGTCCCAGTTTATGGGGCAATGAGCAGTTCTTC
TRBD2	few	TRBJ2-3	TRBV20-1	CSAAPTSGRSTDTQYF	TGCAGTGCTGCCCCCACTAGCGGTCGTAGTACGGATACGCAGTATTTT
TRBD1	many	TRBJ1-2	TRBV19	CASTITGALYGYTF	TGTGCCAGTACCATCACAGGGGCGCTATATGGCTACACCTTC
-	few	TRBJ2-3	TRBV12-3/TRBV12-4	CASRSTGLDFTDTQYF	TGTGCCAGCAGATCTACAGGGTTAGACTTCACAGATACGCAGTATTTT
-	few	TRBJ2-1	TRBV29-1	CSVEGRRWEDEQFF	TGCAGCGTTGAAGGGCGACGCTGGGAGGATGAGCAGTTCTTC